This T cell receptor beta chain was profiled in a study of T cell responses to AZD1222 COVID-19 vaccine. Study-level findings and limits: Of spike-specific TCRs, nearly half reportedly target regions left unmutated in variants. Clonal diversity was possibly underestimated, and white British individuals and females predominated among donors. Every sample of the repertoires postdated the peak T cell response.

Method: immunoSEQ multiplex PCR; TCRdb's copy keeps in-frame clones and lacks some. This sample has roughly 100,000 clones, with 80% to 90% found just once. Details on this clone: Its antigen is unidentified.

This receptor was taken from an adult in good health. The sample consisted of peripheral blood, taken on day 0 of AZD1222 vaccination.

The CDR3 DNA sequence: TGTGCCGCAAACCCAGGGGGCGAGTGGGGCACTGAAGCTTTCTTT. Protein product: CAANPGGEWGTEAFF. This chain connects TRBV10-3 to TRBJ1-1, with 8 positions matching TRBD1. V gave up 11 bases and J gave up 4 bases; unmatched junction bases: 15. The length of the CDR3 is 15 residues. The germline gives CDR1 ENHRY, CDR2 SYGVKD.